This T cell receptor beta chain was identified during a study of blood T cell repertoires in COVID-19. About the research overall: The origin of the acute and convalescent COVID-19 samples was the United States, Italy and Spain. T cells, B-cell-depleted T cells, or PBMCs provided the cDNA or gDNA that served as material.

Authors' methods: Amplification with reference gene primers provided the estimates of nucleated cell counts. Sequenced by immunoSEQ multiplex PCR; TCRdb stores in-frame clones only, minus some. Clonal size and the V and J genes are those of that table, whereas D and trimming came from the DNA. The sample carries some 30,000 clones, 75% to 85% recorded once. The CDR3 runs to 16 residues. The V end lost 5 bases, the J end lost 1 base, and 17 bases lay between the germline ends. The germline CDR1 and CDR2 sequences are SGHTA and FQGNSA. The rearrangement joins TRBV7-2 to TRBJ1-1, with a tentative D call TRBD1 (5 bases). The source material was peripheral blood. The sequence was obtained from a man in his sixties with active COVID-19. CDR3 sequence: CASSLRAGQSNTEAFF. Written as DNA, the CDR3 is TGTGCCAGCAGCCTTCGGGCAGGGCAATCGAACACTGAAGCTTTCTTT.